These 28 T cell receptor beta chains were sequenced from one sample in a study of T cell changes during pregnancy in multiple sclerosis. The repertoire was sequenced with immunoSEQ multiplex PCR; TCRdb's copy has only in-frame clones and lacks some. The table shows approximately 44,000 clones, with roughly 92% occurring only once. This specimen was CD4+ T cells from peripheral blood mononuclear cells, taken in the first trimester of pregnancy. The receptors derive from a female donor with multiple sclerosis, enrolled in a pregnancy study.

Here the CDR3 DNA reads TGTGCCAGCAGCTTGGTGGCCAGTGCCTACGAGCAGTACTTC. This encodes CASSLVASAYEQYF. The rearrangement uses TRBV5-8 and TRBJ2-7; D uncertain. Germline loops: CDR1 SGHTS, CDR2 YDEGEE. Between the trimmed V and J ends, which lost 0 bases and 2 bases, there was a span of 9 bases. This CDR3 has 14 residues.

This clone occurred once. The chain links TRBV28 to TRBJ1-3, with a weak D call TRBD1 (6 bases). CDR1 and CDR2 from the germline V gene are MDHEN and SYDVKM. The CDR3 is made up of 15 amino acids. Trimming shortened V by 6 bases and J by 0 bases, and 12 bases separated the two germline ends. CDR3 DNA sequence: TGTGCCAGCAGCCCGACAGGCAACTCTGGAAACACCATATATTTT. It is translated as CASSPTGNSGNTIYF.

The chain is built from TRBV19 and TRBJ1-5; D possibly corresponds to TRBD1 (5 bases). Germline CDR1 and CDR2: LNHDA and SQIVND (reference sequence). Between the trimmed V and J ends, which lost 10 bases and 0 bases, there was a span of 13 bases. The CDR3 is 14 amino acids. In nucleotides, the CDR3 is TGTGCCACGTCCCAGGGTTATAGCAATCAGCCCCAGCATTTT. It is translated as CATSQGYSNQPQHF.

This clone appeared a single time. J is TRBJ2-7 and V is TRBV28; TRBD1 agrees at 8 bases. Per the germline V gene, CDR1 is MDHEN and CDR2 is SYDVKM. Trimming at V came to 6 bases and at J to 1 base, leaving 5 bases not matched to a gene. The CDR3 totals 14 residues. The CDR3 coding sequence is TGTGCCAGCAGAGGCCGGACAGGGTCCTACGAGCAGTACTTC. Translation: CASRGRTGSYEQYF. The variable domain in full, completed from reference TRBV28 and TRBJ2-7, reads DVKVTQSSRYLVKRTGEKVFLECVQDMDHENMFWYRQDPGLGLRLIYFSYDVKMKEKGDIPEGYSVSREKKERFSLILESASTNQTSMYLCASRGRTGSYEQYFGPGTRLTVT.

The rearrangement uses TRBV28 and TRBJ2-1; D perhaps matches TRBD2 (5 bases). The length of the CDR3 is 17 residues. Trimming removed 0 bases at V and 0 bases at J, with 12 bases between. The germline CDR1 and CDR2 sequences are MDHEN and SYDVKM. In DNA form, the CDR3 reads TGTGCCAGCAGTTTATGGAGTAGCGCGAGCTCCTACAATGAGCAGTTCTTC. This sequence encodes CASSLWSSASSYNEQFF.

V and J are TRBV18 and TRBJ2-1, with D perhaps matching TRBD2 (5 bases). The CDR3 covers 16 residues. Germline CDR1 is KGHSH and CDR2 is LQKENI. Trimming took off 5 bases at V and 2 bases at J, with 16 bases between the two ends. The CDR3 protein is CASSAIRRLTYNEQFF. Here the CDR3 DNA reads TGTGCCAGCTCAGCCATCCGGAGACTAACCTACAATGAGCAGTTCTTC.

The chain links TRBV5-5 to TRBJ2-3; possible D gene TRBD1, 5 bases. Germline loops: CDR1 SGHKS, CDR2 YYEKEE (reference sequence). This CDR3 has 16 residues. Trimming removed 0 bases from V and 0 bases from J, with 11 bases in between. In nucleotides, the CDR3 is TGTGCCAGCAGCTTGGGCAGGGTGGATAGCACAGATACGCAGTATTTT. Its protein product is CASSLGRVDSTDTQYF.

This clone is a singleton in its sample. The chain has TRBV5-4 and TRBJ2-2; tentatively, D is TRBD2 (5 bases). V was clipped by 0 bases and J by 3 bases, with 15 bases between them. Germline V CDR1 and CDR2: SGHNT, YYREEE (reference sequence). The CDR3 totals 17 residues. The CDR3 region is CASSLGLGSEHTGELFF. In nucleotides, the CDR3 is TGTGCCAGCAGCTTGGGGCTAGGTAGCGAACACACCGGGGAGCTGTTTTTT.

J is TRBJ2-3 and V is TRBV29-1; D is perhaps TRBD1 (6 bases). This CDR3 has 14 amino acids. Trimming took 2 bases from V and 2 from J, leaving 11 bases between them. Germline loops: CDR1 SQVTM, CDR2 ANQGSEA. The CDR3 protein is CSVEKTGLTDTQYF. CDR3 in DNA: TGCAGCGTTGAAAAGACAGGCCTCACAGATACGCAGTATTTT.

This clone was counted once. This sequence joins TRBV5-1 and TRBJ1-2; perhaps TRBD1 as D (5 bases). With 7 bases removed from V and 3 bases from J, the gap between germline ends came to 16 bases. Germline loops: CDR1 SGHRS, CDR2 YFSETQ. This CDR3 is 14 amino acids long. CDR3 coding DNA: TGCGCCAGCGCGCCGCGGGGGATTGACTATGGCTACACCTTC. Protein: CASAPRGIDYGYTF.

This clone was seen once. The rearrangement joins TRBV6-1 to TRBJ2-3; D perhaps matches TRBD2 (6 bases). The V gene's germline CDR1 is MNHNS and CDR2 SASEGT. Trimming took off 3 bases at V and 6 bases at J, with 10 bases between the two ends. This CDR3 is 13 amino acids long. The CDR3 DNA follows: TGTGCCAGCAGTGACTTAGGGAGGGATACGCAGTATTTT. It is translated as CASSDLGRDTQYF.

The rearrangement links TRBV30 to TRBJ1-2; 10 nucleotides match TRBD1. The V and J ends lost 8 bases and 6 bases, in that order; junction bases with no gene match: 0. Germline V gene sequence: CDR1 GTSNPN, CDR2 SVGIG (reference sequence). The CDR3 contains 10 residues. In DNA, the CDR3 is TGTGCCGGGACAGGGGATGGCTACACCTTC. Translated: CAGTGDGYTF.

V and J are TRBV9 and TRBJ1-4, with D hard to call. CDR3 length: 18 amino acids. Trimming took 0 bases from V and 3 from J, leaving 18 bases between them. Germline CDR1 reads SGDLS; CDR2 reads YYNGEE. As DNA, the CDR3 is TGTGCCAGCAGCGTAGAAGATCCGGGAATGGTGCCTAATGAAAAACTGTTTTTT. Amino acid sequence: CASSVEDPGMVPNEKLFF. The whole variable domain, filled in from reference TRBV9 and TRBJ1-4, reads DSGVTQTPKHLITATGQRVTLRCSPRSGDLSVYWYQQSLDQGLQFLIQYYNGEERAKGNILERFSAQQFPDLHSELNLSSLELGDSALYFCASSVEDPGMVPNEKLFFGSGTQLSVL.

This rearrangement joins TRBV19 to TRBJ2-4; tentatively, D is TRBD2 (6 bases). The CDR3 sequence is 16 residues long. Germline CDR1 LNHDA, CDR2 SQIVND (reference sequence). The V gene lost 7 bases and the J gene lost 0 bases, with 16 bases spanning the gap. CDR3 protein: CASTQRGNLAKNIQYF. In nucleotides, the CDR3 is TGTGCCAGTACCCAACGGGGGAACTTAGCCAAAAACATTCAGTACTTC.

The gene calls are TRBV11-3 and TRBJ2-1; TRBD2 agrees at 9 bases. Germline V gives CDR1 SGHNT, CDR2 YENEEA. This CDR3 has 15 residues. V was clipped by 3 bases and J by 6 bases; unmatched bases: 6. The CDR3 DNA sequence: TGTGCCAGCAGCTTCGCGGGGGGGGAACGCAATGAGCAGTTCTTC. Amino acid sequence: CASSFAGGERNEQFF.

V is TRBV28 and J is TRBJ2-3; weak D call: TRBD1 (6 bases). Trimming removed 7 bases at V and 10 bases at J, with 15 bases between. Germline CDR1 and CDR2: MDHEN and SYDVKM. The CDR3 has 12 residues. The CDR3, as DNA: TGTGCCAGCACAATCCCAGGGGCCGCGCAGTATTTT. It translates to CASTIPGAAQYF.

This clone was observed a single time. This rearrangement joins TRBV6-1 to TRBJ2-7, with D unresolved. V lost 10 bases to trimming and J lost 7 bases, with 11 bases between them. CDR1 and CDR2 from the germline V gene are MNHNS and SASEGT. There are 10 residues in the CDR3. This CDR3 is CATSPLEQYF. The CDR3, as DNA: TGTGCCACCTCTCCCTTAGAGCAGTACTTC.

The chain employs TRBV18 and TRBJ2-5; D possibly corresponds to TRBD1 (5 bases). TRBJ2-7 explains the end of the DNA better; the J call may be wrong. This CDR3 is built from 12 residues. Looked up from germline, CDR1 is KGHSH and CDR2 is LQKENI. As DNA, the CDR3 is TGTGCCAGCTCACTAAAGGGGTACGAGCAGTACTTC. Translating gives CASSLKGYEQYF.

The J gene is TRBJ2-3, the V gene TRBV29-1; TRBD2 agrees at 12 bases. The CDR3 has 15 amino acids. Germline CDR1 SQVTM, CDR2 ANQGSEA. The J segment lost 0 bases and the V segment lost 6 bases, leaving 4 bases of the junction unmatched. The CDR3 reads CSVRLAGASTDTQYF. As DNA, the CDR3 is TGCAGCGTACGACTAGCGGGAGCTAGCACAGATACGCAGTATTTT.

This clone appeared a few times. J is TRBJ1-2 and V is TRBV7-6; 9 nucleotides align to TRBD1. Germline CDR1 and CDR2: SGHVS and FNYEAQ. This CDR3 region has 13 residues. J gave up 8 bases and V 1 base, and 2 bases lay outside the gene matches. The CDR3 reads CASSLGTGDGYTF. The CDR3 DNA reads TGTGCCAGCAGCTTAGGGACAGGGGACGGCTACACCTTC. Complete variable domain (other parts from reference TRBV7-6 and TRBJ1-2): GAGVSQSPRYKVTKRGQDVALRCDPISGHVSLYWYRQALGQGPEFLTYFNYEAQQDKSGLPNDRFSAERPEGSISTLTIQRTEQRDSAMYRCASSLGTGDGYTFGSGTRLTVV.

J is TRBJ2-3 and V is TRBV4-2, with D perhaps matching TRBD1 (5 bases). V lost 1 base and J 0 bases, leaving 14 bases between the germline ends. This CDR3 is 17 amino acids long. Looked up from germline, CDR1 is LGHNA and CDR2 is YNFKEQ. The CDR3 region is CASSQGSLTGSTDTQYF. CDR3 DNA: TGTGCCAGCAGCCAAGGTTCCCTAACAGGTAGCACAGATACGCAGTATTTT.

The rearrangement joins TRBV7-2 to TRBJ2-5; D is perhaps TRBD1 (6 bases). Germline lookup yields CDR1 SGHTA and CDR2 FQGNSA. Deletions cut 0 bases from V and 4 bases from J, with 6 bases between. The CDR3 extends over 13 amino acids. The DNA of the CDR3 is TGTGCCAGCAGCTTAGCGGGGGCAGAGACCCAGTACTTC. Its translation is CASSLAGAETQYF.

This clone was seen a single time. The CDR3 DNA is TGTGCCAGTACGGAGGGGCGCCTCTATGGCTACACCTTC. It is translated as CASTEGRLYGYTF. The rearrangement joins TRBV19 to TRBJ1-2; D possibly corresponds to TRBD1 (5 bases). V was pared by 7 bases and J by 4 bases, with 13 bases between. CDR1 LNHDA and CDR2 SQIVND come from the germline V gene (reference sequence). The CDR3 is 13 residues long.

The chain has TRBV2 and TRBJ2-6; TRBD2 matches 9 bases. Losses at the gene ends were 6 bases for V and 5 bases for J; bases not matched to a gene: 17. This CDR3 has 19 residues. Germline V gene lookup returns CDR1 SNHLY and CDR2 FYNNEI. In DNA form, the CDR3 reads TGTGCCAGCAGCAGGACGGAGACTAGCGGTTCAAGCAGGGCCAACGTCCTGACTTTC. Translating gives CASSRTETSGSSRANVLTF.

The V call is TRBV21-1, the J call TRBJ1-1; the table's TRBD1 call for D was not verified on the DNA. TRBV21-1 is classified as a pseudogene. The CDR3 consists of 16 residues. The DNA of the CDR3 is TGTGCCAGCAGCATTCTTAGGGGGCTCGCGAACACTGAAGCTTTCTTT. Translating gives CASSILRGLANTEAFF.

J is TRBJ2-1 and V is TRBV7-2; D might be TRBD2 (7 bases). Germline V lookup: CDR1 SGHTA, CDR2 FQGNSA. Deletions cut 1 base from V and 8 bases from J, with 24 bases between. The CDR3 contains 18 residues. CDR3 sequence (DNA): TGTGCCAGCAGCTTAGGCGCGGGGGCGGGCCCTGTTCGAGATGAGCAGTTCTTC. Translating gives CASSLGAGAGPVRDEQFF.

CDR3 amino acids: CASSRIAGGYEQYF. The CDR3 nucleotides read TGTGCCAGCAGTCGTATAGCGGGAGGGTACGAGCAGTACTTC. V usage is TRBV7-2 and J usage is TRBJ2-7, with 11 bases lining up with TRBD2. Germline V CDR1 and CDR2: SGHTA, FQGNSA. This CDR3 is 14 amino acids long. V shed 6 bases and J 4 bases; nucleotides not matched to a gene: 5. Based on the CDR3 plus reference TRBV7-2 and TRBJ2-7, the full variable domain is GAGVSQSPSNKVTEKGKDVELRCDPISGHTALYWYRQSLGQGLEFLIYFQGNSAPDKSGLPSDRFSAERTGGSVSTLTIQRTQQEDSAVYLCASSRIAGGYEQYFGPGTRLTVT.

V is TRBV27 and J is TRBJ2-5, with D possibly TRBD2 on 6 matching bases. The CDR3 sequence is 15 residues long. Trimming removed 6 bases at V and 5 bases at J, with 19 bases between. Germline loops: CDR1 MNHEY, CDR2 SMNVEV (reference sequence). CDR3 sequence: CASRLSSRRVETQYF. The CDR3 bases are TGTGCCAGCAGATTAAGTTCTCGGAGGGTGGAGACCCAGTACTTC.